Shown below are 29 T cell receptor beta chains from a single sample sequenced in a study of T cell responses to AZD1222 COVID-19 vaccine. Libraries were prepared by immunoSEQ multiplex PCR; TCRdb keeps only in-frame clonotypes and omits some of them. The sample records approximately 120,000 clones, around 87% being singletons. Sequences were derived from peripheral blood, sampled on day 0 of AZD1222 vaccination. The origin of the receptors is an adult in good health.

The chain carries TRBV11-2 and TRBJ2-7; no reliable D call. In germline, CDR1 is SGHAT, CDR2 FQNNGV. The CDR3 is 12 residues long. V was clipped by 3 bases and J by 5 bases, with 8 bases between them. Here the CDR3 DNA reads TGTGCCAGCAGCTTGATTGGCCACGAGCAGTACTTC. It specifies CASSLIGHEQYF.

This clone showed up just a few times. V gene TRBV19 combines with J gene TRBJ1-2, with D possibly being TRBD1 (5 bases). Germline V gene data show CDR1 as LNHDA and CDR2 as SQIVND (reference sequence). Trimming took off 5 bases at V and 8 bases at J, with 15 bases between the two ends. This CDR3 comprises 13 residues. Here the CDR3 DNA reads TGTGCCAGTAGTGTTACGGACATCTGGGGCTACACCTTC. Its protein product is CASSVTDIWGYTF.

CDR3 DNA sequence: TGTGCCAGCAGCATAGACAGGAGCAGCTACGAGCAGTACTTC. This gives the protein CASSIDRSSYEQYF. The rearrangement joins TRBV5-4 to TRBJ2-7, with a possible D match to TRBD1 (6 bases). This CDR3 is 14 amino acids long. V was shortened by 4 bases and J by 3 bases, with 14 bases between the two germline ends. Germline CDR1 is SGHNT and CDR2 is YYREEE (reference sequence).

The chain joins TRBV27 to TRBJ1-2; no reliable D call. Trimming shortened V by 6 bases and J by 5 bases, and 16 bases separated the two germline ends. This CDR3 has 14 residues. Germline CDR1 MNHEY, CDR2 SMNVEV (reference sequence). The CDR3 loop is CASRALDTLYGYTF. CDR3 DNA sequence: TGTGCCAGCAGAGCCCTAGACACGCTTTATGGCTACACCTTC.

The chain uses TRBV5-1 and TRBJ1-2; unclear D gene. This CDR3 is built from 13 residues. Germline CDR1 SGHRS, CDR2 YFSETQ. Trimming shortened V by 0 bases and J by 10 bases, and 13 bases separated the two germline ends. CDR3 amino acids: CASSLGQIGAYTF. Here the CDR3 DNA reads TGCGCCAGCAGCTTGGGACAAATTGGTGCCTACACCTTC.

The CDR3 loop reads CASSLEQGNSPLHF. CDR3 DNA sequence: TGCGCCAGCAGCTTGGAACAGGGGAATTCACCCCTCCACTTT. The chain uses TRBV5-1 and TRBJ1-6; 7 nucleotides line up with TRBD1. Germline V gene lookup returns CDR1 SGHRS and CDR2 YFSETQ. The CDR3 is 14 amino acids. Germline trimming cut 0 bases from V and 7 bases from J; bases unmatched to any gene: 1.

The chain links TRBV3-1 (or the pseudogene TRBV3-2) to TRBJ1-1; TRBD1 matches at 9 bases. The CDR3 runs to 18 residues. The V gene's germline CDR1 is LGHDT and CDR2 YNNKEL (reference sequence). Germline trimming cut 4 bases from V and 0 bases from J; bases unmatched to any gene: 12. This CDR3 is CASSRLLPGQGMNTEAFF. The CDR3 DNA follows: TGTGCCAGCAGCCGACTTCTACCCGGACAGGGGATGAACACTGAAGCTTTCTTT.

The table lists this clone with a few counts. The chain recombines TRBV29-1 with TRBJ2-3; TRBD2 matches 12 bases. Trimming took 3 bases from V and 2 from J; bases not matched to a gene: 3. CDR3 size: 15 residues. Looked up from germline, CDR1 is SQVTM and CDR2 is ANQGSEA. CDR3 residues: CSVEGLAGHTDTQYF. For the CDR3, the DNA is TGCAGCGTTGAGGGACTAGCGGGCCACACAGATACGCAGTATTTT.

The genes are TRBV7-3 and TRBJ2-1; D not certain. The CDR3 spans 14 residues. Looked up from germline, CDR1 is SGHTA and CDR2 is FQGTGA. Trimming cost V 2 bases and J 8 bases, with 13 bases left between them. The CDR3: CASSLWSSADEQFF. Here the CDR3 DNA reads TGTGCCAGCAGCTTATGGTCCTCGGCGGATGAGCAGTTCTTC.

The chain joins TRBV29-1 to TRBJ2-7; tentative D call: TRBD1 (5 bases). V was trimmed by 4 bases and J by 0 bases, leaving 13 bases between them. Looked up from germline, CDR1 is SQVTM and CDR2 is ANQGSEA. CDR3 length: 14 amino acids. DNA for the CDR3: TGCAGCGTTGCAGCAGGGATCGTCTCCTACGAGCAGTACTTC. It codes for CSVAAGIVSYEQYF.

The V and J genes are TRBV7-9 and TRBJ2-3; TRBD1 agrees at 9 bases. In germline, CDR1 is SEHNR, CDR2 FQNEAQ (reference sequence). The CDR3 covers 17 residues. J was trimmed by 0 bases and V by 5 bases; bases with no gene match: 9. Here the CDR3 reads CASSPWTGAISTDTQYF. CDR3 coding DNA: TGTGCCAGCAGCCCCTGGACAGGGGCGATTAGCACAGATACGCAGTATTTT.

The genes are TRBV5-1 and TRBJ2-2; D is unclear. The CDR3 runs to 15 residues. V was trimmed by 0 bases and J by 3 bases, leaving 9 bases between them. Germline CDR1 SGHRS, CDR2 YFSETQ. The CDR3 spells CASSLDGAYTGELFF. CDR3 in DNA: TGCGCCAGCAGCTTGGATGGAGCATACACCGGGGAGCTGTTTTTT.

The V gene is TRBV4-2, the J gene TRBJ2-1, with 10 bases lining up with TRBD2. The CDR3 is made up of 18 amino acids. V gave up 1 base and J gave up 6 bases; unmatched junction bases: 12. The V gene's germline CDR1 is LGHNA and CDR2 YNFKEQ. The CDR3 is CASSQVGLLAGRLNEQFF. The CDR3 DNA reads as TGTGCCAGCAGCCAAGTGGGTCTACTAGCGGGGAGGCTCAATGAGCAGTTCTTC.

The sample holds one count of this clone. The rearrangement joins TRBV7-6 to TRBJ2-7; 7 bases are shared with TRBD1. This CDR3 contains 14 residues. The J segment lost 6 bases and the V segment lost 1 base, leaving 6 bases of the junction unmatched. Germline lookup yields CDR1 SGHVS and CDR2 FNYEAQ. CDR3 loop: CASSLGQGEREQYF. Written as DNA, the CDR3 is TGTGCCAGCAGCTTAGGACAGGGAGAACGCGAGCAGTACTTC.

This chain uses TRBV5-1 with TRBJ1-1, with TRBD1 identical over 7 bases. V shed 3 bases and J 8 bases; nucleotides not matched to a gene: 1. Germline V gene lookup returns CDR1 SGHRS and CDR2 YFSETQ. This CDR3 contains 11 residues. The CDR3, as DNA: TGCGCCAGCAGCTCGGGACAGGAAGCTTTCTTT. Its translation: CASSSGQEAFF.

In its sample, this clone was seen once. The rearrangement uses TRBV28 and TRBJ1-2; D uncertain. V dropped 3 bases and J dropped 1 base, with 3 bases sitting between them. The germline V gene has CDR1 MDHEN and CDR2 SYDVKM. This CDR3 region has 12 residues. CDR3 coding DNA: TGTGCCAGCAGTTTTATTAACTATGGCTACACCTTC. It translates to CASSFINYGYTF.

The V call is TRBV5-1, the J call TRBJ1-2; the D gene is possibly TRBD1 (5 bases). Germline V gives CDR1 SGHRS, CDR2 YFSETQ. The CDR3 is made up of 13 amino acids. The germline V and J ends were trimmed by 4 bases and 6 bases, with 13 bases remaining between them. As DNA, the CDR3 is TGCGCCAGCAGCCAAGGCCCGGGGGATGGCTACACCTTC. Protein product: CASSQGPGDGYTF.

The V gene is TRBV6-5, the J gene TRBJ1-5; D unclear. With 0 bases removed from V and 5 bases from J, the gap between germline ends came to 5 bases. CDR1 is MNHEY, CDR2 SVGAGI, per germline. The CDR3 has 13 amino acids. CDR3 in DNA: TGTGCCAGCAGTTACTCCGGTCATCAGCCCCAGCATTTT. This translates into CASSYSGHQPQHF.

The chain joins TRBV7-9 to TRBJ1-2; TRBD1 agrees at 9 bases. CDR3 size: 15 residues. Trimming took 4 bases from V and 3 from J; bases not matched to a gene: 6. Germline V gene lookup returns CDR1 SEHNR and CDR2 FQNEAQ (reference sequence). CDR3 coding DNA: TGTGCCAGCAGCTCCGGACAGGGGAATTACTATGGCTACACCTTC. Protein sequence: CASSSGQGNYYGYTF.

The gene calls are TRBV20-1 and TRBJ1-1; D not resolved. Trimming left V 5 bases short and J 11 bases short, with 12 bases between. CDR3 size: 10 residues. Germline lookup yields CDR1 DFQATT and CDR2 SNEGSKA (reference sequence). The CDR3 nucleotides read TGCAGTGCTGCCGGGAATTCGGCTTTCTTT. This translates into CSAAGNSAFF.

The gene calls are TRBV7-9 and TRBJ2-5, with TRBD1 matching over 7 bases. Germline CDR1 is SEHNR and CDR2 is FQNEAQ (reference sequence). The CDR3 sequence is 14 residues long. The V and J ends lost 5 bases and 3 bases, in that order; junction bases with no gene match: 6. DNA of the CDR3: TGTGCCAGCAGCCACGACAGGGTAGAAGAGACCCAGTACTTC. Protein sequence: CASSHDRVEETQYF.

CDR3 sequence (DNA): TGTGCCAGCTCTTTCCGCGTCGCTGGCCTCTCACCTCAGTTCTTC. This codes for CASSFRVAGLSPQFF. The V call is TRBV28, the J call TRBJ2-1; D uncertain. Per germline, CDR1 MDHEN and CDR2 SYDVKM. This CDR3 contains 15 residues. Trimming took off 8 bases at V and 13 bases at J, with 27 bases between the two ends.

The chain uses TRBV2 and TRBJ1-3; no reliable D call. Trimming took off 6 bases at V and 3 bases at J, with 15 bases between the two ends. The CDR3 loop spans 15 amino acids. The germline V gene encodes CDR1 SNHLY and CDR2 FYNNEI. This chain's CDR3 is CASREPGVGGNTIYF. CDR3 coding DNA: TGTGCCAGCAGGGAGCCAGGAGTAGGTGGAAACACCATATATTTT.

The gene calls are TRBV11-2 and TRBJ1-1; D is uncertain. Trimming stripped 3 bases from V and 4 bases from J, with 15 bases between. CDR3 length: 15 amino acids. The germline CDR1 and CDR2 sequences are SGHAT and FQNNGV. The CDR3 protein is CASSLSRLLATEAFF. The CDR3 nucleotides are TGTGCCAGCAGCTTGTCGAGGTTGCTCGCCACTGAAGCTTTCTTT.

This rearrangement joins TRBV5-8 to TRBJ2-5; D ambiguous. V lost 2 bases and J 1 base, leaving 9 bases between the germline ends. Germline CDR1 and CDR2: SGHTS and YDEGEE. CDR3 length: 14 amino acids. Written as DNA, the CDR3 is TGTGCCAGCAGCTTTGTAGCCGCCCAAGAGACCCAGTACTTC. Translating gives CASSFVAAQETQYF.

V is TRBV10-1 and J is TRBJ2-2; D unclear. This CDR3 has 13 amino acids. Germline V gene lookup returns CDR1 WNHNN and CDR2 SYGVQD (reference sequence). Between the trimmed V and J ends, which lost 3 bases and 6 bases, there was a span of 8 bases. CDR3 amino acids: CASSDSGPGELFF. The CDR3 DNA sequence: TGCGCCAGCAGTGACAGTGGGCCCGGGGAGCTGTTTTTT.

The rearrangement joins TRBV7-9 to TRBJ2-1; 13 nucleotides match TRBD2. Per the germline V gene, CDR1 is SEHNR and CDR2 is FQNEAQ (reference sequence). J was trimmed by 5 bases and V by 1 base; bases with no gene match: 5. This CDR3 is built from 17 residues. CDR3 region: CASSLGRLAGGNNEQFF. CDR3 coding DNA: TGTGCCAGCAGCTTAGGACGACTAGCGGGGGGTAACAATGAGCAGTTCTTC.

CDR3 sequence: CATKKGTVPPDGYTF. The CDR3 DNA sequence: TGTGCCACCAAAAAAGGGACGGTACCTCCTGATGGCTACACCTTC. This rearrangement joins TRBV24-1 to TRBJ1-2; D perhaps matches TRBD1 (5 bases). Germline V lookup: CDR1 KGHDR, CDR2 SFDVKD. Trimming cost V 8 bases and J 6 bases, with 21 bases left between them. There are 15 residues in the CDR3.

The J gene is TRBJ1-1, the V gene TRBV19; D gene uncertain. This CDR3 comprises 11 residues. Germline CDR1 and CDR2: LNHDA and SQIVND (reference sequence). DNA for the CDR3: TGTGCTAACGGGATGAACACTGAAGCTTTCTTT. This encodes CANGMNTEAFF.